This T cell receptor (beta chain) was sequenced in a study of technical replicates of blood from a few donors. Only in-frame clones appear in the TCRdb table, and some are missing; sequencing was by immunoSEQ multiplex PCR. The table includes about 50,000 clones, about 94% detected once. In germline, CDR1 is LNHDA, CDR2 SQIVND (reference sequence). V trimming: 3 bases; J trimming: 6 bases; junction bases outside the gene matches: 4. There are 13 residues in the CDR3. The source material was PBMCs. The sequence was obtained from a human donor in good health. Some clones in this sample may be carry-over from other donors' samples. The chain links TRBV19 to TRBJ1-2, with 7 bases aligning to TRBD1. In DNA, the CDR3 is TGTGCCAGTAGTATTGGGACAGTGCATGGCTACACCTTC. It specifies CASSIGTVHGYTF.